These 19 T cell receptor beta chains were all obtained from the same sample, sequenced in a study of shared clonotypes between healthy human individuals. Profiling relied on immunoSEQ multiplex PCR, and the TCRdb table lists in-frame clones only, not all of them. The sample includes roughly 500,000 clones, about 96% of them seen just once. The sample was naive CD4+ T cells sorted from blood. Subset denoted: CD45RA+ positively selected. The receptors derive from a woman aged 30 to 39 in good health.

Comment on this clone: The same CDR3 is also encoded by other DNA sequences in this sample. The chain couples TRBV28 to TRBJ2-1; 10 nucleotides agree with TRBD2. The CDR3 covers 15 residues. J gave up 5 bases and V 2 bases, and 3 bases lay outside the gene matches. CDR1 is MDHEN and CDR2 is SYDVKM in the germline V gene. CDR3 region: CASSLRLAGDNEQFF. As DNA, the CDR3 is TGTGCCAGCAGTTTAAGACTAGCGGGTGACAATGAGCAGTTCTTC.

This rearrangement joins TRBV28 to TRBJ2-7; TRBD2 is a possible D gene (5 bases). The CDR3 is 17 amino acids. V was clipped by 3 bases and J by 3 bases, with 21 bases between them. CDR1 and CDR2 (germline): MDHEN, SYDVKM. CDR3 nucleotides: TGTGCCAGCAGTTTTGCCCCAGACTACCTCTTTGTCTACGAGCAGTACTTC. Protein sequence: CASSFAPDYLFVYEQYF.

V usage is TRBV18 and J usage is TRBJ2-7, with TRBD1 identical over 9 bases. With V trimmed by 3 bases and J by 10 bases, 4 bases remained unmatched. The CDR3 is 12 amino acids. From germline, CDR1 is KGHSH and CDR2 LQKENI. The CDR3 bases are TGTGCCAGCTCACCGGGACAGGGCTCCCAGTACTTC. This encodes CASSPGQGSQYF.

The chain links TRBV5-1 to TRBJ2-2, with 10 bases lining up with TRBD1. This CDR3 is 15 amino acids long. In germline, CDR1 is SGHRS, CDR2 YFSETQ. The junction had 0 bases not matched to a gene; V was cut back by 0 bases and J by 4 bases. This chain's CDR3 is CASSLGTGGTGELFF. DNA for the CDR3: TGCGCCAGCAGCTTGGGGACAGGGGGCACCGGGGAGCTGTTTTTT.

The chain recombines TRBV6-1 with TRBJ2-4; no definite D call. The CDR3 has 15 residues. Germline-derived CDR1 and CDR2 are MNHNS and SASEGT. V was trimmed by 6 bases and J by 1 base, leaving 13 bases between them. The CDR3: CASRELSSAKNIQYF. As DNA, the CDR3 is TGTGCCAGCAGGGAATTAAGTTCGGCCAAAAACATTCAGTACTTC.

The chain joins TRBV30 to TRBJ2-7; D not resolved. Trimming pared 1 base from V and 3 bases from J, leaving 7 bases between. This CDR3 comprises 12 residues. CDR1 is GTSNPN, CDR2 SVGIG, per germline (reference sequence). The CDR3 bases are TGTGCCTGGAGTGGTGGGCGCTACGAGCAGTACTTC. Protein sequence: CAWSGGRYEQYF.

The chain uses TRBV19 and TRBJ2-1, with TRBD2 matching 11 bases. V lost 1 base, J lost 3 bases, and 5 bases stayed unmatched. The CDR3 loop spans 17 amino acids. Per germline, CDR1 LNHDA and CDR2 SQIVND (reference sequence). In DNA, the CDR3 is TGTGCCAGTAGTATAGTTGGGCTAGCGGGAGGCTACAATGAGCAGTTCTTC. This codes for CASSIVGLAGGYNEQFF.

The J gene is TRBJ2-1, the V gene TRBV11-3; D tentatively reads TRBD1 or TRBD2 (5 bases each). V was clipped by 1 base and J by 5 bases, with 18 bases between them. Germline V gives CDR1 SGHNT, CDR2 YENEEA. The CDR3 contains 17 residues. The CDR3 reads CASSLAYGGPIHNEQFF. The DNA for the CDR3 is TGTGCCAGCAGCTTAGCATATGGGGGACCTATCCACAATGAGCAGTTCTTC.

As to this clone: Other DNA sequences in this sample translate to the same CDR3. This rearrangement joins TRBV5-1 to TRBJ1-1; no clear D gene. V lost 0 bases and J lost 3, with 9 bases in between. The germline V gene encodes CDR1 SGHRS and CDR2 YFSETQ. The CDR3 is 14 amino acids. The CDR3 protein is CASSLGREDTEAFF. CDR3 bases: TGCGCCAGCAGCTTGGGACGAGAGGACACTGAAGCTTTCTTT.

This clone appeared once. The chain joins TRBV27 to TRBJ2-7; D unresolved. CDR3 length: 14 residues. Germline assignment: CDR1 MNHEY and CDR2 SMNVEV (reference sequence). V lost 6 bases and J lost 2, with 14 bases in between. The CDR3 loop reads CASSSQDTAYEQYF. In DNA form, the CDR3 reads TGTGCCAGCAGCTCACAAGATACCGCCTACGAGCAGTACTTC.

This chain joins TRBV7-6 and TRBJ2-2; D may be TRBD1 (5 bases). The length of the CDR3 is 15 residues. V lost 5 bases to trimming and J lost 1 base, with 11 bases between them. Germline assignment: CDR1 SGHVS and CDR2 FNYEAQ. CDR3 sequence reads: CASSLNDRNTGELFF. The CDR3 DNA sequence: TGTGCCAGCAGCCTAAACGACAGGAACACCGGGGAGCTGTTTTTT.

V gene TRBV4-1 combines with J gene TRBJ2-7, with 12 bases identical to TRBD1. V shed 2 bases, J shed 6 bases, and the junction held 5 bases outside the gene matches. Per germline, CDR1 MGHRA and CDR2 YSYEKL. The CDR3 has 15 residues. Here the CDR3 reads CASSQQGTGGGEQYF. Here the CDR3 DNA reads TGCGCCAGCAGCCAACAAGGGACAGGGGGCGGCGAGCAGTACTTC.

A remark on this clone: The germline gene is not matched at one end of the junction; a read error may be the cause. The J gene is TRBJ2-5, the V gene TRBV11-3; D possibly uses TRBD1 or TRBD2 (5 bases each). The CDR3 loop spans 15 amino acids. Germline lookup yields CDR1 SGHNT and CDR2 YENEEA. The CDR3 DNA sequence: TGTGCCAGCAGCTTGGGGACCCCCCACCAGGAGACCCAGTACTTC. Translation gives CASSLGTPHQETQYF.

The J gene is TRBJ2-7, the V gene TRBV6-5; 8 nucleotides agree with TRBD1. The V gene end was trimmed by 10 bases and the J gene end by 7 bases; junction bases not matched to a gene: 15. The CDR3 has 14 residues. Germline lookup yields CDR1 MNHEY and CDR2 SVGAGI. Here the CDR3 DNA reads TGTGCCATCTCCCCCCCAGGGGGCACCGGAGAGCAGTACTTC. Its translation is CAISPPGGTGEQYF.

This clone was counted a few times. V gene TRBV28 combines with J gene TRBJ1-1, with 7 bases matching TRBD1. Germline-derived CDR1 and CDR2 are MDHEN and SYDVKM. V dropped 2 bases and J dropped 3; count of bases not matched to a gene: 3. The CDR3 loop spans 14 amino acids. The CDR3 nucleotides are TGTGCCAGCAGTTTAGACAGGGTGGACACTGAAGCTTTCTTT. Amino acids: CASSLDRVDTEAFF. Together with reference TRBV28 and TRBJ1-1, the CDR3 gives the full variable domain: DVKVTQSSRYLVKRTGEKVFLECVQDMDHENMFWYRQDPGLGLRLIYFSYDVKMKEKGDIPEGYSVSREKKERFSLILESASTNQTSMYLCASSLDRVDTEAFFGQGTRLTVV.

This sequence joins TRBV7-2 and TRBJ1-3; D call uncertain. The ends were cut back, 4 bases at V and 0 bases at J, with 13 bases in the middle. Germline CDR1 reads SGHTA; CDR2 reads FQGNSA. This CDR3 has 16 amino acids. CDR3 sequence reads: CASSWGGGGSGNTIYF. The CDR3, as DNA: TGTGCCAGCAGCTGGGGTGGTGGCGGCTCTGGAAACACCATATATTTT.

The chain carries TRBV7-9 and TRBJ1-1; D is unclear. Germline V gene lookup returns CDR1 SEHNR and CDR2 FQNEAQ (reference sequence). This CDR3 comprises 15 residues. V lost 5 bases and J lost 2, with 15 bases in between. The CDR3 DNA sequence: TGTGCCAGCAGCCCGGCGGTAACAAGTAACACTGAAGCTTTCTTT. Translating gives CASSPAVTSNTEAFF. Full variable domain (outside the CDR3, taken from reference TRBV7-9 and TRBJ1-1): DTGVSQNPRHKITKRGQNVTFRCDPISEHNRLYWYRQTLGQGPEFLTYFQNEAQLEKSRLLSDRFSAERPKGSFSTLEIQRTEQGDSAMYLCASSPAVTSNTEAFFGQGTRLTVV.

J is TRBJ1-1 and V is TRBV2, with 8 bases aligning to TRBD1. V gave up 9 bases and J gave up 3 bases; unmatched junction bases: 6. The CDR3 spans 13 residues. The germline gives CDR1 SNHLY, CDR2 FYNNEI. The CDR3 here is CARRTTGDTEAFF. The CDR3 nucleotides read TGTGCCAGGAGGACGACAGGGGACACTGAAGCTTTCTTT.

The chain recombines TRBV28 with TRBJ2-2; no definite D call. The germline V gene encodes CDR1 MDHEN and CDR2 SYDVKM. The CDR3 extends over 13 amino acids. Trimming cost V 5 bases and J 6 bases, with 10 bases left between them. The CDR3 loop is CASSGPRPGELFF. The CDR3 bases are TGTGCCAGCAGTGGACCTCGCCCCGGGGAGCTGTTTTTT.